This TCR beta chain was observed in a study of shared clonotypes between healthy human individuals (TCRdb year 2020). With regard to the full study: The cohort included a few men and two women between 18 and 49 years of age. Libraries were prepared and TCR repertoires were sequenced by different laboratories using diverse techniques, in order to increase sequencing depth and limit assay-specific biases. To estimate repertoire size and how much clonotype sharing occurs between individuals, the study deeply sequenced the blood TCR repertoires of several healthy adults. Each donor's leukapheresis produced roughly between roughly 0.94 and 9.5 billion PBMCs. Study-level results and caveats: Pairwise subsampling indicated that sequencing depth was expected to affect the degree of clonotype sharing among donors. The genetic and exposure-history diversity represented was limited by the small number of donors. Only blood was sampled, and tissue TCR repertoires likely differ from those in blood.

The CDR3, from cysteine to phenylalanine, totals 16 residues. The read is trimmed to its CDR3 DNA, 48 bases read in frame from base 1. V loses 5 bases of germline sequence and J loses 1 base, and the interval between the two ends is 14 bases. Sequences SGHTA (CDR1) and FQGNSA (CDR2) are obtained from the germline V gene. As regards this clone: Its antigen has not been determined. Base qualities were left out, and no much larger clone turns up one base away.

TCR CDR3 regions were amplified from genomic DNA by multiplex PCR using the deep immunoSEQ assay. For each cell subset, the extracted genomic DNA was distributed evenly across all wells of several immunoSEQ 96-well plates, and each plate served as one replicate. For unsorted PBMC, approximately 300 ng of genomic DNA, equivalent to approximately 28,000 T cell genomes, went into each replicate PCR. Unsorted PBMC genomic DNA was sequenced across ten immunoSEQ deep assay plates. Purified libraries were quantified with a Qubit 3.0 fluorometer, sized on a Bioanalyzer 2100, and re-quantified with the KAPA Library Quantification kit. Each immunoSEQ 96-well plate was sequenced on its own single-read 150-cycle Illumina NextSeq 550 flow cell. Concerning the study's data processing: The immunoSEQ output contained only junctional sequences without quality scores, so filtering could not match that applied to full-length reads. Sequences were annotated with PyIR, a Python wrapper for IgBLAST v1.9, using IMGT germline references to assign V/J genes and CDR3. Reads were filtered out if the reads had weak V/J assignments (E-value above 1e-6), no CDR3, stop codons, out-of-frame junctions, or ambiguous translated residues. V3J clonotypes were defined as sequences sharing the same inferred V gene, J gene, and CDR3 amino acid sequence. To compute the percentage overlap between repertoires, the number of shared unique clonotypes was divided by the size of the smaller repertoire. Three approaches were used to assess repertoire richness: RTK rarefaction, the Chao1 estimator, and Recon v2.1 estimates of unobserved clonotypes. TCRdb re-hosts the immuneACCESS table, in-frame sequences only. Its copies lack some clones; in the studies checked, an unresolved V gene accounts for under half of them, and the cause for the rest is not known. V and J calls and clone size are those listed in that table; D and trimming were worked out from the DNA. This sample holds about 510,000 clones; 75% to 85% were observed only once. The biggest ten clones account for 10% to 15% of the sample.

Donors were healthy HIV-negative adults with no recently reported acute infections or vaccinations. Every donor was a Caucasian adult living in Nashville, Tennessee, USA. For unsorted samples, about 87 million PBMCs were counted, and genomic DNA was extracted using the QIAamp DNA Blood Mini kit. Blood was collected by leukapheresis, and PBMCs were isolated by Ficoll-Histopaque density gradient centrifugation and then cryopreserved in liquid nitrogen vapor phase. This receptor was obtained from a woman aged 40 to 50 in good health. Some clones in this sample may be carry-over from other donors' samples. The chain links TRBV7-2 with TRBJ2-2; the D gene is tentatively TRBD1 or TRBD2, each matching 5 bases. Sequencing was carried out using PBMCs. The CDR3 reads as follows: CASSTPGPMNTGELFF. The nucleotide sequence reads as follows: TGTGCCAGCAGCACCCCGGGACCGATGAACACCGGGGAGCTGTTTTTT. When the CDR3 is completed using the reference TRBV7-2 and TRBJ2-2 genes on either side, the full variable domain is GAGVSQSPSNKVTEKGKDVELRCDPISGHTALYWYRQSLGQGLEFLIYFQGNSAPDKSGLPSDRFSAERTGGSVSTLTIQRTQQEDSAVYLCASSTPGPMNTGELFFGEGSRLTVL.